Each of the 2 T cell receptor beta chains below was sequenced from the same sample in a study of T cell responses to AZD1222 COVID-19 vaccine. Clones were sequenced by immunoSEQ multiplex PCR, and TCRdb holds only the in-frame ones, with some missing. The repertoire holds fewer than 150,000 clones, roughly nine tenths seen once, with approximately 8.8% in the top ten. The sample was peripheral blood, taken 28 days after the second AZD1222 dose. The origin of the receptors is an adult who received the AZD1222 COVID-19 vaccine.

This chain connects TRBV29-1 to TRBJ2-2; TRBD2 aligns across 7 bases. The CDR3 covers 14 residues. With 6 bases clipped from V and 2 bases from J, the junction kept 6 bases outside the gene matches. Per the germline V gene, CDR1 is SQVTM and CDR2 is ANQGSEA. In DNA form, the CDR3 reads TGCAGCGTGTCCGGGACTACTAACACCGGGGAGCTGTTTTTT. Amino acid sequence: CSVSGTTNTGELFF.

The CDR3: CASSEAKGDQPQHF. DNA of the CDR3: TGTGCCAGCAGTGAAGCAAAGGGAGATCAGCCCCAGCATTTT. The J gene is TRBJ1-5, the V gene TRBV6-1; D is ambiguous. The CDR3 contains 14 residues. Trimming shortened V by 0 bases and J by 5 bases, and 8 bases separated the two germline ends. Germline V gene sequence: CDR1 MNHNS, CDR2 SASEGT.